The entry that follows covers one T cell receptor (beta chain) sequence. No cognate antigen has been identified for it. Base qualities are not recorded, but no much larger clone differs from it by a single base. Including the terminal cysteine and phenylalanine, the CDR3 comprises 14 residues. Only CDR3 DNA remains: 42 bases, in frame from the first base. Ends trimmed: V by 0 bases, J by 6 bases; bases unmatched to a gene: 3. Based on the germline V gene, the CDR1 and CDR2 sequences are LGHNA and YSLEER. Sequencing relied on an Illumina NovaSeq 6000. TCRalpha and TCRbeta cDNA libraries were constructed by 5'RACE with constant-segment primers, with sample barcodes and unique molecular identifiers being introduced. RNA was extracted from every sample with Trizol reagent. Amplification of the libraries took two PCR steps, and the second step added a second sample barcode plus Illumina TruSeq adapters. Sequencing of the libraries was done on an Illumina NovaSeq, producing 2 x 150 bp paired-end reads. In the paper's pipeline: The reads were demultiplexed and collapsed into UMI-guided consensus sequences using migec v1.2.7. With mixcr v2.1.11, UMI consensuses were aligned to TRA and TRB V and J templates and assembled into clonotypes. A clonotype was counted as expanded or contracted only when both edgeR and NoisET called the clonotype significant, with the noise models trained on biological replicates. For edgeR calls, a false discovery rate-adjusted p below 0.01 and a log2 fold-change threshold of 1 were applied. PCA with hierarchical clustering of max-normalized trajectories of the 1000 most abundant clonotypes was used as exploratory dynamics analysis. Each responding clone was given a CD4 or CD8 phenotype based on the CD4+ and CD8+ repertoires, which had been sequenced separately. TCRdb trimmed the raw reads at Q25, called clones with MiXCR and kept productive beta chains. Rows are combined by CDR3 protein, so each entry shows the most common genes and DNA. For this entry, the V and J calls and clone size follow TCRdb and not the study's own pipeline. This sample comprises about 120,000 distinct CDR3 sequences, roughly 20% of them detected only once. The top ten clonotypes cover about 38% of the sample.

This entry belongs to a study of T-cell memory formation after mild COVID-19 (dated by TCRdb to the early 2020s). General notes on the study: TCR sequence clusters from the two donors were largely donor specific. The cohort comprised two young, previously healthy adult volunteers, one female and one male. Longitudinal TCRalpha and TCRbeta repertoire sequencing tracked T-cell clones expanding and contracting after mild COVID-19 in a couple of donors. Beyond this particular receptor, the publication reports: SARS-CoV-2 specificity was not confirmed for the second-wave clones peaking on day 37. Contracting CD4+ clones appeared mostly in the CM and EM memory subsets, whereas CD8+ clones were enriched in EMRA. Balanced CD4/CD8 phenotypes were observed for clones contracting from day 15 to 85, whereas a bias towards CD4+ was observed for a second wave of clones expanding from day 15 to 37. Some responding clones were detected in pre-infection memory, which suggested that pre-existing cross-reactive memory T cells had joined the SARS-CoV-2 response. Only a couple of mild cases were covered by the study, and larger cohorts that include severe cases with pre-infection samples were considered necessary.

Ficoll-Paque density gradient centrifugation was the method used to isolate PBMCs. This TCR was sampled from a man aged 18 to 35 who had mild COVID-19 (a few samples of this study predate the infection). The sample titles of this study are shuffled in the database, so cell type and time point are left out; the donor was told from shared clones. Material: PBMCs or a T cell subset sorted from them (not recorded which). The sequence is built from TRBV4-3 and TRBJ2-3; TRBD2 lines up with 7 middle nucleotides. The CDR3 protein is CASSQDTSADTQYF. The DNA reads TGCGCCAGCAGCCAAGACACTAGCGCCGATACGCAGTATTTT.